Shown below are 10 T cell receptor beta chains from a single sample sequenced in a study of Tregs in tolerant kidney transplant recipients. The table came from immunoSEQ multiplex PCR; TCRdb's copy has only in-frame clones and leaves some out. Altogether some 240,000 clones are present, more than 65% being singletons, with the ten largest covering around 0.64%. What was sequenced was CD4+ T cells from blood. Every receptor here comes from a human donor in good health.

The rearrangement links TRBV7-9 to TRBJ2-3, with 9 bases matching TRBD2. This CDR3 contains 15 residues. The V segment lost 5 bases and the J segment 2 bases; nucleotides outside the gene matches: 5. Germline lookup yields CDR1 SEHNR and CDR2 FQNEAQ (reference sequence). This chain's CDR3 is CASSTWTSATDTQYF. In DNA, the CDR3 is TGTGCCAGCAGCACATGGACTAGCGCCACAGATACGCAGTATTTT.

CDR3 protein: CASSLARSGEGLEDEQYF. The CDR3 DNA reads TGCGCCAGCAGCTTGGCCCGGTCGGGGGAGGGACTTGAAGACGAGCAGTACTTC. The chain links TRBV5-1 to TRBJ2-7; TRBD2 agrees at 7 bases. The CDR3 runs 18 residues. V shed 0 bases and J 5 bases; nucleotides not matched to a gene: 17. Germline CDR1 reads SGHRS; CDR2 reads YFSETQ. Drawing the rest from reference TRBV5-1 and TRBJ2-7, the complete variable domain is KAGVTQTPRYLIKTRGQQVTLSCSPISGHRSVSWYQQTPGQGLQFLFEYFSETQRNKGNFPGRFSGRQFSNSRSEMNVSTLELGDSALYLCASSLARSGEGLEDEQYFGPGTRLTVT.

This chain joins TRBV7-9 and TRBJ2-5; 8 bases fit TRBD1. The junction had 10 bases not matched to a gene; V was cut back by 3 bases and J by 7 bases. The CDR3 runs 15 residues. Germline CDR1 and CDR2: SEHNR and FQNEAQ (reference sequence). CDR3 in DNA: TGTGCCAGCAGCTTGGGGCTGGACAGGGCGAGGACCCAGTACTTC. Amino acids: CASSLGLDRARTQYF. The full variable domain, completed using reference TRBV7-9 and TRBJ2-5, is DTGVSQNPRHKITKRGQNVTFRCDPISEHNRLYWYRQTLGQGPEFLTYFQNEAQLEKSRLLSDRFSAERPKGSFSTLEIQRTEQGDSAMYLCASSLGLDRARTQYFGPGTRLLVL.

This chain links TRBV6-1 with TRBJ2-3; D is uncertain. Germline loops: CDR1 MNHNS, CDR2 SASEGT. With 5 bases removed from V and 0 bases from J, the gap between germline ends came to 9 bases. CDR3 size: 14 residues. The CDR3, as DNA: TGTGCCAGCAGTCAGCCCCGTAGCACAGATACGCAGTATTTT. Translating it yields CASSQPRSTDTQYF.

This chain joins TRBV10-1 and TRBJ1-3; D remains ambiguous. V dropped 3 bases and J dropped 0 bases, with 6 bases sitting between them. The CDR3 is made up of 14 amino acids. In germline, CDR1 is WNHNN, CDR2 SYGVQD (reference sequence). The CDR3 DNA reads as TGCGCCAGCAGTGAAACCCACTCTGGAAACACCATATATTTT. It encodes CASSETHSGNTIYF.

This CDR3 is CASRVGQGGETQYF. The CDR3 DNA reads TGTGCCAGTAGAGTAGGACAGGGGGGAGAGACCCAGTACTTC. The chain recombines TRBV19 with TRBJ2-5, with 10 bases fitting TRBD1. The CDR3 extends over 14 amino acids. V lost 6 bases and J lost 4; bases outside the gene matches: 5. The germline gives CDR1 LNHDA, CDR2 SQIVND (reference sequence). The full variable domain, rest sourced from reference TRBV19 and TRBJ2-5, is DGGITQSPKYLFRKEGQNVTLSCEQNLNHDAMYWYRQDPGQGLRLIYYSQIVNDFQKGDIAEGYSVSREKKESFPLTVTSAQKNPTAFYLCASRVGQGGETQYFGPGTRLLVL.

V gene TRBV5-1 combines with J gene TRBJ2-3; 8 bases are shared with TRBD1. CDR3 length equals 14 residues. The V segment lost 7 bases and the J segment 6 bases; nucleotides outside the gene matches: 10. CDR1 SGHRS and CDR2 YFSETQ come from the germline V gene. The CDR3 loop is CASSEDRVTDTQYF. In DNA form, the CDR3 reads TGCGCCAGCTCTGAGGACAGGGTGACTGATACGCAGTATTTT.

This clone was picked up one time. V gene TRBV7-2 combines with J gene TRBJ2-6; 7 positions match TRBD1. This CDR3 has 17 amino acids. From germline, CDR1 is SGHTA and CDR2 FQGNSA. The ends lost 5 bases at V and 2 bases at J; junction bases unmatched: 9. This CDR3 is CASSPQGVRTGANVLTF. CDR3 DNA sequence: TGTGCCAGCAGCCCTCAGGGGGTACGGACTGGGGCCAACGTCCTGACTTTC.

CDR3 in DNA: TGTGCCAGCAGCCGCGGGGGGGCTGGGGCCAACGTCCTGACTTTC. Its translation: CASSRGGAGANVLTF. V is TRBV11-2 and J is TRBJ2-6; the match to TRBD2 covers 9 bases. V was pared by 5 bases and J by 2 bases, with 1 base of the junction left unmatched. This CDR3 is built from 15 residues. Per germline, CDR1 SGHAT and CDR2 FQNNGV.

The chain employs TRBV11-2 and TRBJ2-5; TRBD2 might be the D (6 bases). CDR1 is SGHAT and CDR2 is FQNNGV in the germline V gene. The CDR3 totals 16 residues. V was cut by 6 bases and J by 4 bases, with 21 bases left in between. The CDR3 coding sequence is TGTGCCAGCAGGAAGCTCCCCCGGAGGGGAATAGAGACCCAGTACTTC. Translating it yields CASRKLPRRGIETQYF. Full variable domain (remainder filled in from reference TRBV11-2 and TRBJ2-5): EAGVAQSPRYKIIEKRQSVAFWCNPISGHATLYWYQQILGQGPKLLIQFQNNGVVDDSQLPKDRFSAERLKGVDSTLKIQPAKLEDSAVYLCASRKLPRRGIETQYFGPGTRLLVL.